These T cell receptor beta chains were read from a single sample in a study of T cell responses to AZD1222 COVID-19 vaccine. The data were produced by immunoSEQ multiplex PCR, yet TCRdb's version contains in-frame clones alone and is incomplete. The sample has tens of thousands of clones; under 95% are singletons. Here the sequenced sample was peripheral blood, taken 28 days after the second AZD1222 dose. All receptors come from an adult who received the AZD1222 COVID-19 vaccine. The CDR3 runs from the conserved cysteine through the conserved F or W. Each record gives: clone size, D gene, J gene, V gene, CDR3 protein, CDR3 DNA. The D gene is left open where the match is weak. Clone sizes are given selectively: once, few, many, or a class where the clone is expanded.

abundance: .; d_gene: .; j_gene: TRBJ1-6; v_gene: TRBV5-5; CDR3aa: CASSLAPPAAYNSPLHF; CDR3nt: TGTGCCAGCAGCTTGGCCCCGCCCGCGGCCTATAATTCACCCCTCCACTTT
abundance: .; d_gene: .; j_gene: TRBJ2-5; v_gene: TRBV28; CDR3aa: CASSVGGDRQETQYF; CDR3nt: TGTGCCAGCAGCGTAGGGGGAGACAGACAAGAGACCCAGTACTTC
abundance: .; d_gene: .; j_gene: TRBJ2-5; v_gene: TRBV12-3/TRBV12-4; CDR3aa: CASSLAGGETQYF; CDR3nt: TGTGCCAGCAGTTTAGCTGGGGGGGAGACCCAGTACTTC
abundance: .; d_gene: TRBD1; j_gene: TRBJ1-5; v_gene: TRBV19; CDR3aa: CASSIGDRVANQPQHF; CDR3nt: TGTGCCAGTAGTATCGGGGACAGAGTGGCGAATCAGCCCCAGCATTTT
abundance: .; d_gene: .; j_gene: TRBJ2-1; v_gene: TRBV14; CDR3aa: CASSTDLRTEQFF; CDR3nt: TGTGCCAGCAGCACGGACCTACGGACTGAGCAGTTCTTC
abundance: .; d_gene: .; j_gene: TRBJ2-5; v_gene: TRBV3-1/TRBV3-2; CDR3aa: CASTRSGETQYF; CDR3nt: TGTGCCAGCACGCGGAGTGGGGAGACCCAGTACTTC
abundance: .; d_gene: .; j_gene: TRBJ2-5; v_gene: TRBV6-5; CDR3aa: CASWVRGDGETQYF; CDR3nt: TGTGCCAGCTGGGTGCGGGGAGATGGGGAGACCCAGTACTTC
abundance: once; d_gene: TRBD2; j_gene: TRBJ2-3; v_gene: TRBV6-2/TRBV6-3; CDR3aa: CASSYAGAVADTQYF; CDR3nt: TGTGCCAGCAGTTATGCGGGAGCGGTCGCAGATACGCAGTATTTT
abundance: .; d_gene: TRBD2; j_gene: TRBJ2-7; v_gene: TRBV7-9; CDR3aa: CASSLAGSGRGASYEQYF; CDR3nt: TGTGCCAGCAGCTTAGCGGGTAGCGGGAGGGGGGCCTCCTACGAGCAGTACTTC
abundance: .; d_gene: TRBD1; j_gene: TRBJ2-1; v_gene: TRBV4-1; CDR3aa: CASSRLTGTLYNEQFF; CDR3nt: TGCGCCAGCAGCCGCCTGACAGGGACATTATACAATGAGCAGTTCTTC
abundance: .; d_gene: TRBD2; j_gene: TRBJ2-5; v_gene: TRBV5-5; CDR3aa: CASSLSPSGQETQYF; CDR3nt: TGTGCCAGCAGCTTGTCGCCTAGCGGACAAGAGACCCAGTACTTC
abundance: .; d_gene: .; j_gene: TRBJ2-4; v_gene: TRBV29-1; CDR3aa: CSVEPLFGTEKNIQYF; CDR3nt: TGCAGCGTTGAGCCCCTATTCGGGACGGAAAAAAACATTCAGTACTTC
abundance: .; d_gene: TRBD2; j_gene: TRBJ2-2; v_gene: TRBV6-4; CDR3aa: CASRPVAGGNTGELFF; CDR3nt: TGTGCCAGCCGCCCAGTAGCGGGAGGAAACACCGGGGAGCTGTTTTTT
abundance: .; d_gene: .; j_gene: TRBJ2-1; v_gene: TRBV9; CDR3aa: CASSRDGSSYNEQFF; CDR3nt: TGTGCCAGCAGCCGGGACGGTAGCTCCTACAATGAGCAGTTCTTC
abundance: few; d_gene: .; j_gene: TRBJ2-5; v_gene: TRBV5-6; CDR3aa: CASSLLRDPETQYF; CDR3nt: TGTGCCAGCAGCTTGCTCCGGGACCCAGAGACCCAGTACTTC
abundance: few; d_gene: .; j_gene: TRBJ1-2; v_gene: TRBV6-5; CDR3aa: CASTGNGYGYTF; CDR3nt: TGTGCCAGCACCGGTAATGGGTATGGCTACACCTTC
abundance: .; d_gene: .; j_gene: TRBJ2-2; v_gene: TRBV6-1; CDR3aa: CASSERHNTGELFF; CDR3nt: TGTGCCAGCAGTGAACGTCACAACACCGGGGAGCTGTTTTTT
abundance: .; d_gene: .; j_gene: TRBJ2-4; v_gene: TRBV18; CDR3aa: CASSPPAGQVAKNIQYF; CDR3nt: TGTGCCAGCTCACCACCGGCCGGACAAGTAGCCAAAAACATTCAGTACTTC
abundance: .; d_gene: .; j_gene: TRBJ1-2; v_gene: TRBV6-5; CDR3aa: CASSYLGANYGYTF; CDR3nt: TGTGCCAGCAGCTACTTAGGGGCTAACTATGGCTACACCTTC
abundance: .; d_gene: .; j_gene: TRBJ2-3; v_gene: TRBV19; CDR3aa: CASSRQPGPSTDTQYF; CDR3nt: TGTGCCAGTAGTAGACAGCCGGGACCCTCCACAGATACGCAGTATTTT
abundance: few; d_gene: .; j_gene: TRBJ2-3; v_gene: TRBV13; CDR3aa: CASSLGPRQPPQYF; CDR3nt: TGTGCCAGCAGCTTAGGCCCACGGCAGCCGCCTCAGTATTTT
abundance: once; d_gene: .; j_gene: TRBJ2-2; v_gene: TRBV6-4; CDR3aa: CASSDSLSGNGELFF; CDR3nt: TGTGCCAGCAGTGACAGTCTGTCGGGGAACGGGGAGCTGTTTTTT
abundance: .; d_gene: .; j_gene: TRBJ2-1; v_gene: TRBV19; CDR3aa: CASSPGLVLNEQFF; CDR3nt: TGTGCCAGTAGTCCAGGACTGGTCTTGAATGAGCAGTTCTTC
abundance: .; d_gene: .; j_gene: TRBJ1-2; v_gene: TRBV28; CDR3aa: CASSFPDRLNYGYTF; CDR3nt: TGTGCCAGCAGTTTCCCTGACAGACTAAACTATGGCTACACCTTC
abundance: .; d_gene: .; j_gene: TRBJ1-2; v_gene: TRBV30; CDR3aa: CAWSGRFDGGYTF; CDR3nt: TGTGCCTGGAGTGGGCGGTTTGACGGGGGCTACACCTTC
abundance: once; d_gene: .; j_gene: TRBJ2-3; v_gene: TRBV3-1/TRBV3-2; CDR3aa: CASSQDLRGARTDTQYF; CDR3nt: TGTGCCAGCAGCCAAGATCTTCGGGGGGCCCGCACAGATACGCAGTATTTT
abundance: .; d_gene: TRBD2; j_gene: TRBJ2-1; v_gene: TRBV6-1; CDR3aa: CASSWTSINEQFF; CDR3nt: TGTGCCAGCAGTTGGACTAGCATAAATGAGCAGTTCTTC
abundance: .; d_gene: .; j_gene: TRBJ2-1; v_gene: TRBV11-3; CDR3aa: CASSLDVGSEQFF; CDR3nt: TGTGCCAGCAGCTTAGACGTGGGCAGTGAGCAGTTCTTC
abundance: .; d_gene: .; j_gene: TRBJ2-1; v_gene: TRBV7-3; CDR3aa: CASTFALNYNEQFF; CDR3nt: TGTGCCAGCACCTTTGCCCTCAACTACAATGAGCAGTTCTTC
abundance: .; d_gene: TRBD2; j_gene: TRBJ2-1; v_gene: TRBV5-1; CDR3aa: CASSLEASGYNEQFF; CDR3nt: TGCGCCAGCAGCTTGGAGGCTAGCGGCTACAATGAGCAGTTCTTC
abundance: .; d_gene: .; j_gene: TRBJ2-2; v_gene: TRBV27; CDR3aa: CASSLSGPDKFYTGELFF; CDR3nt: TGTGCCAGCAGTTTAAGTGGACCTGACAAATTTTACACCGGGGAGCTGTTTTTT
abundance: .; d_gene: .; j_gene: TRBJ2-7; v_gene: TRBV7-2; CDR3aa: CASSLVIGGRQYF; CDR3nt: TGTGCCAGCAGCTTAGTTATCGGGGGACGCCAGTACTTC
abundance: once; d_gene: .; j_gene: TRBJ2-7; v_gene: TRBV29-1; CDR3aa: CSVVGVEQYF; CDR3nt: TGCAGCGTTGTAGGGGTCGAGCAGTACTTC
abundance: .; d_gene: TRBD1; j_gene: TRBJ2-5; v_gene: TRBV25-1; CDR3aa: CASSDATGTGETQYF; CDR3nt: TGTGCCAGCAGTGATGCTACCGGGACAGGAGAGACCCAGTACTTC
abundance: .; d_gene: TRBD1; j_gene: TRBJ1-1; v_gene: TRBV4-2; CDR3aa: CASSSLVRGTEAFF; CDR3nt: TGTGCCAGCAGCTCTCTGGTCAGGGGGACTGAAGCTTTCTTT
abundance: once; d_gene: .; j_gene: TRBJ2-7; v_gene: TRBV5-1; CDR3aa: CASAPPGTLTYEQYF; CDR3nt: TGCGCCAGCGCCCCCCCCGGGACTCTGACTTACGAGCAGTACTTC
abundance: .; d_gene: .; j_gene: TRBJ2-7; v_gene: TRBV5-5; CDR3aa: CASSWGGFGYEQYF; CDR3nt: TGTGCCAGCAGCTGGGGAGGTTTTGGATACGAGCAGTACTTC
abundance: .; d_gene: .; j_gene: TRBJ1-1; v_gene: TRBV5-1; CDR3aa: CASSLEMNTEAFF; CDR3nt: TGCGCCAGCAGCTTGGAGATGAACACTGAAGCTTTCTTT
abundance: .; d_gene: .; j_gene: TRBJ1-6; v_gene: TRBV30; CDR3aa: CAWSVPGSSYNSPLHF; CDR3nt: TGTGCCTGGAGTGTACCAGGCAGCTCCTATAATTCACCCCTCCACTTT
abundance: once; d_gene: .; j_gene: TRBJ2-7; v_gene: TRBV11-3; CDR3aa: CASSLDKGPGPYEQYF; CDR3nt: TGTGCCAGCAGCTTAGATAAGGGCCCGGGACCCTACGAGCAGTACTTC
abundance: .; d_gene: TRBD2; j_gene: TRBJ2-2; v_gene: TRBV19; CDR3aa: CASHNPRTSANTGELFF; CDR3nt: TGTGCCAGCCACAACCCAAGGACTAGCGCGAACACCGGGGAGCTGTTTTTT
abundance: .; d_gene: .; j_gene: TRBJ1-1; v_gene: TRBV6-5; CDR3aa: CASKQQALNPEAFF; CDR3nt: TGTGCCAGCAAGCAACAGGCGCTGAATCCTGAAGCTTTCTTT
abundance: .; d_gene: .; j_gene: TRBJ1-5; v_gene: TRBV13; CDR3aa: CASSLYGAQPQHF; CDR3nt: TGTGCCAGCAGCTTATATGGCGCCCAGCCCCAGCATTTT
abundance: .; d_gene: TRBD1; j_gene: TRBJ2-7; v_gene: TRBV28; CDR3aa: CASSRAGGSEQYF; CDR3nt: TGTGCCAGCAGTCGGGCAGGGGGCAGCGAGCAGTACTTC
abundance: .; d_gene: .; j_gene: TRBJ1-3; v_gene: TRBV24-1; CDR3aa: CATSDLLLGLSSGNTIYF; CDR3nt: TGTGCCACCAGTGATTTGCTTCTGGGTCTTTCCTCTGGAAACACCATATATTTT
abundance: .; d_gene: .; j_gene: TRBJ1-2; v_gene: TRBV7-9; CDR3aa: CASRNYRDLDGYTF; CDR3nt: TGTGCCAGCAGAAACTACAGGGACCTCGATGGCTACACCTTC
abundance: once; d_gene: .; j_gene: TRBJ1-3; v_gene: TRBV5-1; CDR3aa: CASSLEGTAGNTIYF; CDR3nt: TGCGCCAGCAGCTTGGAGGGGACCGCTGGAAACACCATATATTTT
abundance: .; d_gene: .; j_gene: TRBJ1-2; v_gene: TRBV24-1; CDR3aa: CATSDLSQGAGYTF; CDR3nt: TGTGCCACCAGTGATTTGAGCCAGGGTGCTGGCTACACCTTC
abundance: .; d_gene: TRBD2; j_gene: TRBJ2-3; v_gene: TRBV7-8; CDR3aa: CASSLGGGGTDTQYF; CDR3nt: TGTGCCAGCAGCTTAGGCGGGGGGGGGACAGATACGCAGTATTTT
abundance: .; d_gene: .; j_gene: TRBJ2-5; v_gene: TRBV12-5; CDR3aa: CASGSKTPDRAVTSQETQYF; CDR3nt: TGTGCTAGTGGTTCCAAAACCCCCGACCGCGCCGTAACCTCCCAAGAGACCCAGTACTTC
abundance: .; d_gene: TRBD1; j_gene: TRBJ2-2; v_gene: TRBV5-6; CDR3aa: CASSLSTGGASRAGELFF; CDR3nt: TGTGCCAGCAGCTTGTCGACAGGGGGCGCGAGTCGGGCCGGGGAGCTGTTTTTT
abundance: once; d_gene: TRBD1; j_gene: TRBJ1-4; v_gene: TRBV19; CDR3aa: CASTPGGGRATEKLFF; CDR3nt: TGTGCCAGTACCCCTGGAGGGGGCAGGGCAACTGAAAAACTGTTTTTT
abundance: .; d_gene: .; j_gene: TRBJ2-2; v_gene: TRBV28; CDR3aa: CASSSFRGNTGELFF; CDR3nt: TGTGCCAGCAGTTCCTTCCGGGGTAACACCGGGGAGCTGTTTTTT
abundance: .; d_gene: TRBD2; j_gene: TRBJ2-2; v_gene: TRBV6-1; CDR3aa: CASSGVGLARTSNTGELFF; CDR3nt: TGTGCCAGCAGTGGGGTTGGACTAGCGCGAACCTCGAACACCGGGGAGCTGTTTTTT
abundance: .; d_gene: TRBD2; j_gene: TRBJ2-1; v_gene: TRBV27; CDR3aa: CASSQSGMDNEQFF; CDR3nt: TGTGCCAGCAGCCAAAGCGGGATGGACAATGAGCAGTTCTTC